These 29 T cell receptor beta chains share one sample of origin, sequenced in a study of T-cell reconstitution after alpha-beta-depleted transplantation in children. Researchers prepared the TCRbeta library using unique molecular identifiers, the study reports. TCRdb recomputed calls from the PCR reads with MiXCR, one row per CDR3 protein. The sample records about 980,000 distinct CDR3 sequences, about 26% being singletons. The input for sequencing was PBMCs, mostly from graft donor cells, taken 360 days after TCRalphabeta/CD19-depleted stem cell transplant. Receptors originate from a boy less than two years old who had a stem cell transplant for SCID, so the T cells may come from the graft donor.

The V and J genes are TRBV29-1 and TRBJ1-1; 9 nucleotides agree with TRBD1. Germline loops: CDR1 SQVTM, CDR2 ANQGSEA. Germline trimming cut 7 bases from V and 4 bases from J; bases unmatched to any gene: 7. The CDR3 contains 13 residues. The CDR3 protein is CSAEGDRVTEAFF. In DNA form, the CDR3 reads TGCAGCGCCGAAGGGGACAGGGTCACTGAAGCTTTCTTT.

In its sample, this clonotype was seen a few times. A junction end diverges from the germline sequence, so it may reflect a read error. CDR3 DNA: TGTGCCAGCAGTCTCGGGACTGTAATCGACTTC. Protein: CASSLGTVIDF. The V and J genes are TRBV28 and TRBJ2-7; D is possibly TRBD2 (6 bases). This CDR3 has 11 amino acids. Germline assignment: CDR1 MDHEN and CDR2 SYDVKM.

This clonotype was detected only a few times. The gene calls are TRBV12-3 or TRBV12-4 and TRBJ2-3, with TRBD2 matching over 7 bases. Trimming removed 7 bases from V and 1 base from J; junction bases left unmatched: 11. There are 16 residues in the CDR3. The CDR3 nucleotides read TGTGCCAGCACCTTGGCGGGAGCGGGGCGCACAGATACGCAGTATTTT. It is translated as CASTLAGAGRTDTQYF.

This clonotype was seen only a few times. This sequence joins TRBV10-3 and TRBJ2-3; 8 bases match TRBD2. Per the germline V gene, CDR1 is ENHRY and CDR2 is SYGVKD. With V trimmed by 4 bases and J by 1 base, 4 bases remained unmatched. The CDR3 is made up of 15 amino acids. The CDR3 DNA reads TGTGCCATCAGTGCGGGGGGGCCTGGCACAGATACGCAGTATTTT. Protein sequence: CAISAGGPGTDTQYF.

This clonotype was picked up many times. The rearrangement links TRBV29-1 to TRBJ2-5; D remains ambiguous. CDR1 is SQVTM, CDR2 ANQGSEA, per germline. The CDR3 is made up of 10 amino acids. V lost 5 bases, J lost 5 bases, and 6 bases lay in between. The CDR3: CSVFGETQYF. CDR3 nucleotide sequence: TGCAGCGTTTTTGGGGAGACCCAGTACTTC.

The V gene is TRBV20-1, the J gene TRBJ1-1; no firm D call. The CDR3 has 12 residues. The germline CDR1 and CDR2 sequences are DFQATT and SNEGSKA (reference sequence). V was trimmed by 0 bases and J by 6 bases, leaving 8 bases between them. DNA of the CDR3: TGCAGTGCTAGAGAGGGGATCGCTGAAGCTTTCTTT. It yields the protein CSAREGIAEAFF.

This rearrangement joins TRBV18 to TRBJ2-7; D possibly corresponds to TRBD1 (6 bases). CDR3 length: 14 amino acids. Germline V gene sequence: CDR1 KGHSH, CDR2 LQKENI. Trimming took 3 bases from V and 3 from J, leaving 12 bases between them. CDR3: CASSPVQQGYEQYF. CDR3 sequence (DNA): TGTGCCAGCTCACCGGTTCAACAGGGCTACGAGCAGTACTTC.

This chain connects TRBV29-1 to TRBJ2-7; D is unresolved. The CDR3 runs 13 residues. V was cut by 0 bases and J by 3 bases, with 9 bases left in between. Germline CDR1 SQVTM, CDR2 ANQGSEA. CDR3 nucleotide sequence: TGCAGCGTTGAAGAGGCCGCGAGCTACGAGCAGTACTTC. Residues: CSVEEAASYEQYF.

The CDR3 DNA sequence: TGTGCCAGCAGCGTAGGCGAGAGCTCCTACAATGAGCAGTTCTTC. This codes for CASSVGESSYNEQFF. J is TRBJ2-1 and V is TRBV9; no clear D. V was cut by 0 bases and J by 0 bases, with 7 bases left in between. Germline-derived CDR1 and CDR2 are SGDLS and YYNGEE. This CDR3 is 15 amino acids long.

This clonotype was counted between two and nine times. DNA for the CDR3: TGCGCCAGCAGTTCGTTTGCTCAGGGAGGGGTCTACGAGCAGTACTTC. The encoded protein is CASSSFAQGGVYEQYF. V usage is TRBV5-1 and J usage is TRBJ2-7; 7 bases are shared with TRBD2. The CDR3 runs to 16 residues. Germline loops: CDR1 SGHRS, CDR2 YFSETQ. The V segment lost 5 bases and the J segment 3 bases; nucleotides outside the gene matches: 14.

The V and J genes are TRBV5-1 and TRBJ2-3, with D possibly being TRBD1 (6 bases). V was shortened by 5 bases and J by 0 bases, with 13 bases between the two germline ends. Germline V gene lookup returns CDR1 SGHRS and CDR2 YFSETQ. This CDR3 spans 15 amino acids. DNA of the CDR3: TGCGCCAGCAGTCCCGACAGGAAGAGCACAGATACGCAGTATTTT. Residues: CASSPDRKSTDTQYF.

The chain carries TRBV12-3 or TRBV12-4 and TRBJ2-7, with TRBD1 identical over 8 bases. J lost 5 bases, V lost 6 bases, and 9 bases had no gene match. The CDR3 loop spans 14 amino acids. In DNA, the CDR3 is TGTGCCAGCAGGGGGGATCAGGGGGCTCACGAGCAGTACTTC. Translating it yields CASRGDQGAHEQYF.

This clonotype was recorded a few times. CDR3 nucleotide sequence: TGTGCCAGCATCCCACAGGGAAGGGGAGAAGCTTTCTTT. It specifies CASIPQGRGEAFF. This sequence joins TRBV7-2 and TRBJ1-1, with D possibly being TRBD1 (6 bases). Germline lookup yields CDR1 SGHTA and CDR2 FQGNSA. Between the trimmed V and J ends, which lost 7 bases and 8 bases, there was a span of 17 bases. This CDR3 spans 13 amino acids.

About this clonotype itself: The junction departs from germline at one end; a sequencing error may be responsible. The V call is TRBV10-3, the J call TRBJ2-7; 8 bases line up with TRBD2. CDR3 length equals 14 residues. Germline values: CDR1 ENHRY, CDR2 SYGVKD. In DNA, the CDR3 is TGTGCCACCAGTGACGCGGGGGGATCCTACGAGCAGTACTTC. Amino acid sequence: CATSDAGGSYEQYF.

The rearrangement uses TRBV28 and TRBJ2-7; D is uncertain. The CDR3 extends over 12 amino acids. Germline V gene sequence: CDR1 MDHEN, CDR2 SYDVKM. V was trimmed by 5 bases and J by 6 bases, leaving 11 bases between them. This chain's CDR3 is CASSTSRSEQYF. CDR3 nucleotides: TGTGCCAGCAGTACCTCTAGATCCGAGCAGTACTTC.

The chain links TRBV12-3 or TRBV12-4 to TRBJ1-5; the match to TRBD1 covers 10 bases. The V and J ends lost 6 bases and 4 bases, in that order; junction bases with no gene match: 3. This CDR3 region has 14 residues. In DNA form, the CDR3 reads TGTGCCAGCAGACGACAGGGGGCAAATCAGCCCCAGCATTTT. It specifies CASRRQGANQPQHF.

The chain carries TRBV12-3 or TRBV12-4 and TRBJ1-2; TRBD1 matches at 8 bases. The CDR3 is 13 residues long. With V trimmed by 6 bases and J by 7 bases, 7 bases remained unmatched. DNA for the CDR3: TGTGCCAGCAGACCGACAGGGGCCGCTGGCTACACCTTC. Residues: CASRPTGAAGYTF.

In its sample, this clonotype was seen a few times. CDR3 in DNA: TGCAGTGCTAGATGGGACCGGTACAATGAGCAGTTCTTC. This translates into CSARWDRYNEQFF. The chain carries TRBV20-1 and TRBJ2-1; D possibly uses TRBD1 or TRBD2 (5 bases each). The V gene's germline CDR1 is DFQATT and CDR2 SNEGSKA (reference sequence). Trimming shortened V by 2 bases and J by 4 bases, and 9 bases separated the two germline ends. There are 13 residues in the CDR3.

There are a few counts of this clonotype. The V call is TRBV7-2, the J call TRBJ2-4; maybe TRBD2 (6 bases). The CDR3 runs to 16 residues. Trimming removed 5 bases at V and 0 bases at J, with 14 bases between. Germline CDR1 reads SGHTA; CDR2 reads FQGNSA. The CDR3 region is CASSVSGTVAKNIQYF. For the CDR3, the DNA is TGTGCCAGCAGCGTTTCCGGGACTGTAGCCAAAAACATTCAGTACTTC.

CDR3: CASSYTQGARETQYF. The CDR3 DNA reads TGTGCCAGCAGTTACACCCAGGGGGCGCGTGAGACCCAGTACTTC. J is TRBJ2-5 and V is TRBV6-5; 8 nucleotides match TRBD1. Germline loops: CDR1 MNHEY, CDR2 SVGAGI. This CDR3 contains 15 residues. V lost 2 bases and J lost 5; bases outside the gene matches: 7.

The chain recombines TRBV30 with TRBJ2-3; D not certain. Germline-derived CDR1 and CDR2 are GTSNPN and SVGIG (reference sequence). The CDR3 is made up of 14 amino acids. Trimming removed 0 bases at V and 1 base at J, with 8 bases between. In DNA, the CDR3 is TGTGCCTGGAGTGTACTACTACGCACAGATACGCAGTATTTT. Translating gives CAWSVLLRTDTQYF.

This clonotype was counted between two and nine times. This chain uses TRBV4-1 with TRBJ2-4; no clear D. This CDR3 region has 18 residues. CDR1 is MGHRA and CDR2 is YSYEKL in the germline V gene. V lost 4 bases to trimming and J lost 4 bases, with 23 bases between them. CDR3 in DNA: TGCGCCAGCAGCCCTGGAAGGTCTTTCCCTATCCGGAAAAACATTCAGTACTTC. Its protein product is CASSPGRSFPIRKNIQYF.

This clonotype was recorded a few times. The J gene is TRBJ2-5, the V gene TRBV20-1, with 7 nucleotides matching TRBD1. Germline CDR1 DFQATT, CDR2 SNEGSKA (reference sequence). Trimming cost V 5 bases and J 3 bases; bases outside gene matches: 6. The CDR3 extends over 13 amino acids. CDR3 region: CSACRQGKETQYF. CDR3 bases: TGCAGTGCTTGCCGACAGGGCAAAGAGACCCAGTACTTC.

The rearrangement links TRBV20-1 to TRBJ2-4, with a possible D match to TRBD1 (6 bases). The germline V gene has CDR1 DFQATT and CDR2 SNEGSKA (reference sequence). CDR3 size: 17 residues. Trimming took off 6 bases at V and 0 bases at J, with 21 bases between the two ends. The CDR3 spells CSAPPGWGRVAKNIQYF. The DNA of the CDR3 is TGCAGTGCCCCCCCAGGCTGGGGGCGGGTAGCCAAAAACATTCAGTACTTC.

This chain joins TRBV29-1 and TRBJ2-1; 9 nucleotides agree with TRBD2. V was clipped by 4 bases and J by 4 bases; unmatched bases: 8. Per germline, CDR1 SQVTM and CDR2 ANQGSEA. CDR3 size: 15 residues. DNA of the CDR3: TGCAGCGTTGCCGTACAGCGGGGGGTGTACAATGAGCAGTTCTTC. Its protein is CSVAVQRGVYNEQFF.

This chain links TRBV28 with TRBJ2-2; D is unclear. The CDR3 is 18 residues long. V was shortened by 5 bases and J by 0 bases, with 19 bases between the two germline ends. CDR1 is MDHEN, CDR2 SYDVKM, per germline. The chain's CDR3 is CASSARRMGKANTGELFF. The CDR3, as DNA: TGTGCCAGCAGTGCCCGAAGGATGGGCAAAGCGAACACCGGGGAGCTGTTTTTT.

This clonotype was counted only a few times. The chain carries TRBV4-1 and TRBJ1-1, with 8 bases lining up with TRBD1. This CDR3 is 15 amino acids long. V lost 0 bases to trimming and J lost 9 bases; unmatched junction nucleotides: 9. CDR1 is MGHRA, CDR2 YSYEKL, per germline. The CDR3: CASSQEASGTGKAFF. As DNA, the CDR3 is TGCGCCAGCAGCCAAGAAGCCAGCGGGACAGGAAAAGCTTTCTTT.

The V and J genes are TRBV3-1 and TRBJ2-5, with 9 bases identical to TRBD2. V was pared by 5 bases and J by 1 base, with 8 bases of the junction left unmatched. Looked up from germline, CDR1 is LGHDT and CDR2 is YNNKEL (reference sequence). The CDR3 is 16 residues long. The CDR3 DNA sequence: TGTGCCAGCAGCGTGCGGACTAGCGTCTTCCAAGAGACCCAGTACTTC. Protein: CASSVRTSVFQETQYF.

The chain is built from TRBV20-1 and TRBJ2-7, with 7 bases aligning to TRBD1. The V gene end was trimmed by 5 bases and the J gene end by 0 bases; junction bases not matched to a gene: 7. The CDR3 sequence is 14 residues long. Germline V gene data show CDR1 as DFQATT and CDR2 as SNEGSKA (reference sequence). CDR3 protein: CSAEGAANSYEQYF. CDR3 DNA sequence: TGCAGTGCTGAGGGGGCCGCGAACTCCTACGAGCAGTACTTC.